This T cell receptor (beta chain) was identified in a study of shared clonotypes between healthy human individuals. Study results and caveats: Clonotype sharing across four donors was observed for around 5.1% of naive CD4 clonotypes.

Regarding this clone: No antigen is known for it.

The CDR3 length is 14 residues. J gave up 2 bases and V 5 bases, and 7 bases lay outside the gene matches. The germline V gene has CDR1 SGHTS and CDR2 YDEGEE. CD45RO-negative cells were positively selected for CCR7, leaving out terminally differentiated effector memory CD45RA+ cells. Genomic DNA of each subset was evenly split across several immunoSEQ plates. Authors' analysis steps: Filtering differed because ImmunoSEQ produced junction-only sequences that carried no quality scores. The table came from immunoSEQ multiplex PCR; TCRdb's copy has only in-frame clones and leaves some out. V, J and clone size were drawn from that table, and D and trimming were deduced from the DNA. The table has roughly 2.1 million clones, approximately 94% seen once.

The clonotype originates from a man younger than 35 in good health. Some clones in this sample may be carry-over from other donors' samples. The chain recombines TRBV5-8 with TRBJ2-7, with 7 bases aligning to TRBD1. Source material: naive CD8+ T cells from PBMCs. The CDR3 reads CASSYRDRTYEQYF. The CDR3 DNA reads as TGTGCCAGCAGTTACCGGGACAGAACCTACGAGCAGTACTTC.